This T cell receptor beta chain derives from a study of blood T cell repertoires in COVID-19. In the study overall: Spain, Italy and the United States supplied samples that represented acute and convalescent COVID-19. From T cells, B-cell-depleted T cells, or PBMCs came the material, which was cDNA or gDNA.

Produced via immunoSEQ multiplex PCR; TCRdb's table is partial and in-frame only. The sample has over 150,000 clones, roughly nine tenths seen once. The CDR3 totals 13 residues. Trimming cost V 4 bases and J 8 bases, with 12 bases left between them. Germline CDR1 reads SGHDT; CDR2 reads YYEEEE. The chain combines TRBV5-6 with TRBJ1-4; no clear D gene. Sequencing used peripheral blood. This TCR derives from a man aged 70 or older with active or convalescent COVID-19. DNA of the CDR3: TGTGCCAGCAGCACGACTCCGCAGGAAAAACTGTTTTTT. It translates to CASSTTPQEKLFF.